A selection of T cell receptor beta chains follows, all from one sample in a study of blood T cell repertoires in COVID-19. The table came from immunoSEQ multiplex PCR; TCRdb's copy has only in-frame clones and leaves some out. The sample has around 70,000 clones; over 65% are singletons. Source material: peripheral blood. These receptors were taken from a human donor in a cohort sampled during active COVID-19. Both conserved end residues are part of each CDR3. D genes are given only for firm matches. A clone size is listed for some rows: how often the clone was seen (once, few, many), or a class if it is expanded.

TRBD1 TRBJ2-7 - TRBV28 15 TGTGCCAGCAGTTTCGGGGACAGGGCCGCCTACGAGCAGTACTTC CASSFGDRAAYEQYF
TRBD2 TRBJ2-3 - TRBV5-1 16 TGCGCCAGCAGCTTGCTCACTAGCGGGACTACAGATACGCAGTATTTT CASSLLTSGTTDTQYF
TRBD1 TRBJ2-6 - TRBV5-6 18 TGTGCCAGCAGCAGAGGGACAGGGGGACTGACTGGGGCCAACGTCCTGACTTTC CASSRGTGGLTGANVLTF
TRBD1 TRBJ2-5 - TRBV28 14 TGTGCCAGCAGTCAGAGACAGGGCCAAGAGACCCAGTACTTC CASSQRQGQETQYF
TRBD2 TRBJ2-2 few TRBV3-1/TRBV3-2 18 TGTGCCAGCAGCCAAGAGCGCCGCGGGAGTAAGAACACCGGGGAGCTGTTTTTT CASSQERRGSKNTGELFF
- TRBJ1-1 - TRBV30 14 TGTGCCTGGAATACAGGGAGCCCCAGCACTGAAGCTTTCTTT CAWNTGSPSTEAFF
- TRBJ1-6 - TRBV30 14 TGTGCCTGGAGTGTGCAGTCCTATAATTCACCCCTCCACTTT CAWSVQSYNSPLHF
- TRBJ2-7 - TRBV15 15 TGTGCCACCAGCAGAGCCCCAGGGTCCCCCTACGAGCAGTACTTC CATSRAPGSPYEQYF
- TRBJ1-1 few TRBV28 14 TGTGCCAGCAGTTTTATTGGGAGGAAGACTGAAGCTTTCTTT CASSFIGRKTEAFF
- TRBJ1-3 - TRBV24-1 17 TGTGCCACCAGTGACCACGAGGGCCCCAACTCTGGAAACACCATATATTTT CATSDHEGPNSGNTIYF
TRBD1 TRBJ1-3 - TRBV28 13 TGTGCCAGCAGAGGGACAGCGGGAAACACCATATATTTT CASRGTAGNTIYF
- TRBJ1-6 - TRBV28 13 TGTGCCACTTTACCCCGGAGGGGTTCACCCCTCCACTTT CATLPRRGSPLHF
TRBD2 TRBJ2-1 - TRBV7-9 15 TGTGCCGGGGGGGCTAGCGGGAGGAGTAGCGATGAGCAGTTCTTC CAGGASGRSSDEQFF
TRBD1 TRBJ2-3 - TRBV5-1 15 TGCGCCAGCAGCCCACTCCAGGGGGCTATAGATACGCAGTATTTT CASSPLQGAIDTQYF
- TRBJ1-5 - TRBV19 15 TGTGCCAGTAGTCCCAATGGGGGGAACAATCAGCCCCAGCATTTT CASSPNGGNNQPQHF
TRBD1 TRBJ2-3 - TRBV3-1/TRBV3-2 15 TGTGCCAGCAGCCCCGGACAGGGTTGTACAGATACGCAGTATTTT CASSPGQGCTDTQYF
- TRBJ2-1 - TRBV20-1 11 TGCAGCTACACGGGGGTCGGGGAGCAGTTCTTC CSYTGVGEQFF
- TRBJ2-1 few TRBV25-1 13 TGTGCCAGCAGCTGGAGTGGGGCCGGTGGGCAGTTCTTC CASSWSGAGGQFF
- TRBJ2-2 - TRBV2 15 TGTGCCAGCGAGATCCAGGGGACGCTGTCCGGGGAGCTGTTTTTT CASEIQGTLSGELFF
- TRBJ2-2 - TRBV23-1 16 TGCGCCAGCAGTCAATCGAAAGGGTCGGGAGCCGGGGAGCTGTTTTTT CASSQSKGSGAGELFF
TRBD1 TRBJ1-5 - TRBV2 13 TGTGCCAGCCACCGGGACAGGGATCAGCCCCAGCATTTT CASHRDRDQPQHF
TRBD2 TRBJ2-1 - TRBV7-9 17 TGTGCCAGCAGCTTAAATCTTGAGGGACTATCACCCAATGAGCAGTTCTTC CASSLNLEGLSPNEQFF
TRBD1 TRBJ1-5 - TRBV4-2 18 TGTGCCAGCAGCCAAGTACTGGGGGGCAGGGGGAGCAATCAGCCCCAGCATTTT CASSQVLGGRGSNQPQHF
TRBD1 TRBJ2-5 - TRBV7-9 17 TGTGCCAGCAGCTTAAACAGGGGGATGGACGGGGTAGAGACCCAGTACTTC CASSLNRGMDGVETQYF
- TRBJ1-4 - TRBV28 16 TGTGCCAGCAGCCTCCAACAGGGCCTGACTAATGAAAAACTGTTTTTT CASSLQQGLTNEKLFF
TRBD1 TRBJ1-5 few TRBV2 13 TGTGCCAGCAGAAGACAGGGAAATCAGCCCCAGCATTTT CASRRQGNQPQHF
- TRBJ1-3 few TRBV7-2 15 TGTGCCAGCAGCTTAGTCGGCGGGACTGGAAACACCATATATTTT CASSLVGGTGNTIYF
TRBD2 TRBJ2-1 - TRBV19 15 TGTGCCAGTAGTATAGGGCTAGCGGGGTACAATGAGCAGTTCTTC CASSIGLAGYNEQFF
- TRBJ2-3 - TRBV27 12 TGTGCCAGCAGTCGATCGAGGGATACGCAGTATTTT CASSRSRDTQYF
TRBD1 TRBJ2-3 few TRBV5-1 17 TGCGCCAGCAGCTTGGCCCCCCCGGGACAGGGGTCGGATACGCAGTATTTT CASSLAPPGQGSDTQYF
- TRBJ2-2 once TRBV7-2 13 TGTGCCAGCAGGACAGAACTCACCGGGGAGCTGTTTTTT CASRTELTGELFF
TRBD1 TRBJ1-3 - TRBV5-1 15 TGCGCCAGCGGGATGACAGGGAGCTCTGGAAACACCATATATTTT CASGMTGSSGNTIYF
TRBD1 TRBJ1-2 - TRBV3-1/TRBV3-2 15 TGTGCCAGCAGCCAAGAGTCGCGGACAGGGAATGGCTACACCTTC CASSQESRTGNGYTF
- TRBJ2-7 - TRBV29-1 14 TGCAGCGTTGGGGGCCGAACGAACTCCTACGAGCAGTACTTC CSVGGRTNSYEQYF
- TRBJ2-2 - TRBV19 15 TGTGCCAGTAGTATACAGGGTTCGGACACCGGGGAGCTGTTTTTT CASSIQGSDTGELFF
- TRBJ2-7 - TRBV20-1 14 TGCAGTGCTAGTGGGTCCAGGGGGGAGGACGAGCAGTACTTC CSASGSRGEDEQYF